This TCR beta chain emerged from a study of regulatory and conventional T cells in RAG deficiency. Method: immunoSEQ multiplex PCR; TCRdb's copy keeps in-frame clones and lacks some. The sample gives over 850 clones, about 81% of which show up once; about a sixth is in the top ten. Study conclusions and caveats: Shorter CDR3s in all patient subsets; >80% Treg-Tconv overlap in Omenn. These Omenn syndrome Treg sorts may hold peripherally activated cells instead. Treg unique TCR beta sequences were about 100-fold fewer in Omenn syndrome and CID/AS patients than controls.

As to this clone: Its antigen is currently unknown.

The clonotype comes from a human donor with RAG deficiency presenting as severe combined immunodeficiency. Sequences were obtained from CD8+ T cells sorted from blood.

As DNA, the CDR3 is TGCGCCAGCAGGGCCTCAAACACTGAAGCTTTCTTT. It is translated as CASRASNTEAFF. This chain connects TRBV5-1 to TRBJ1-1; no reliable D call. Germline V CDR1 and CDR2: SGHRS, YFSETQ. The germline V and J ends were trimmed by 5 bases and 2 bases, with 7 bases remaining between them. The CDR3 is 12 amino acids. The full variable domain, in which reference TRBV5-1 and TRBJ1-1 provide the parts outside the CDR3, is KAGVTQTPRYLIKTRGQQVTLSCSPISGHRSVSWYQQTPGQGLQFLFEYFSETQRNKGNFPGRFSGRQFSNSRSEMNVSTLELGDSALYLCASRASNTEAFFGQGTRLTVV.